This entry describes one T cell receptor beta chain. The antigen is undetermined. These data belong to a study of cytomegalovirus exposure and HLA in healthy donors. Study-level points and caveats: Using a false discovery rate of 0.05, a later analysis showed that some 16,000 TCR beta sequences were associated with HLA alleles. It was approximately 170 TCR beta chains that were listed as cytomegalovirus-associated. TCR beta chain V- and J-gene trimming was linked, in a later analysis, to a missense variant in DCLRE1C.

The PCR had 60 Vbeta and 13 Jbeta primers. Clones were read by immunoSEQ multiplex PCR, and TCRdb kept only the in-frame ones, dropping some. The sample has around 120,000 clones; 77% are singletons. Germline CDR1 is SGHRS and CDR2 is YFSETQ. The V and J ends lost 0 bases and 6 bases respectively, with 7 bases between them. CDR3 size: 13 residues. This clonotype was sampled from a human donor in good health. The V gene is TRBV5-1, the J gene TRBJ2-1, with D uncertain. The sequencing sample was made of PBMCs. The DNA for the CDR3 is TGCGCCAGCAGCTTGGGGCCAGTCAATGAGCAGTTCTTC. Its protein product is CASSLGPVNEQFF.